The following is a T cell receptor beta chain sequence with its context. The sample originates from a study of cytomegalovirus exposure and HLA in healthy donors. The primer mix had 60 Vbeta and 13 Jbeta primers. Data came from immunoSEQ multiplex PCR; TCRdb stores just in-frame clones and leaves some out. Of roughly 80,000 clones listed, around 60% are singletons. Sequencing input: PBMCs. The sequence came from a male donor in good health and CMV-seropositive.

The CDR3 region has the DNA TGTGCCAGTGGACAGCGTTCTGGGGGGGAGCTGTTTTTT. Its translation is CASGQRSGGELFF. V is TRBV19 and J is TRBJ2-2, with a tentative D call TRBD1 (6 bases). Trimming removed 8 bases from V and 8 bases from J, with 15 bases in between. The germline gives CDR1 LNHDA, CDR2 SQIVND (reference sequence). There are 13 residues in the CDR3.